The clone carrying this T cell receptor (beta chain) was seen a handful of times. Its antigen is undetermined. This CDR3 has 13 residues. CDR1 and CDR2 (germline): DFQATT, SNEGSKA (reference sequence). Trimming pared 3 bases from V and 0 bases from J, leaving 9 bases between. Combining a sample-barcoded 5' primer with a J-beta primer mix, a second PCR ran for 7 to 11 cycles. Each single sample gave us at least 3 million CDR3-containing paired-end reads. Using its own MiXCR run on the 5' RACE reads, TCRdb lists one record per CDR3 protein. The table shows roughly 500,000 distinct CDR3 sequences, with around 24% occurring only once. The data originate from a study of blood T cells in healthy people across ages. Findings and caveats of the study: Long-lived and aged donors differed, with more naive CD4+ cells and higher diversity in the long-lived.

These data are also associated with another study on T cells of mothers and their children. This second study notes: The authors identified no persistent microchimeric T cell clones.

Sequencing was done on a sample of blood. The clonotype originates from a boy between 5 and 17 years old in good health. The chain couples TRBV20-1 to TRBJ2-7, with unresolved D. The CDR3 here is CSASGFFSYEQYF. The CDR3 region has the DNA TGCAGTGCTAGTGGCTTCTTCTCCTACGAGCAGTACTTC.